A single sample gave rise to the 19 T cell receptor beta chains below, sequenced in a study of shared clonotypes between healthy human individuals. Some clones are missing from TCRdb's copy, which holds only in-frame ones; the method was immunoSEQ multiplex PCR. The sample has 1,400,000 or so clones, 98% to 99% seen once. The sequenced sample was naive CD4+ T cells sorted from blood. Subset noted: CD45RA+ positively selected. All receptors derive from a man aged 25-45 years in good health.

This clone appeared once. The genes are TRBV18 and TRBJ2-5; 7 positions match TRBD1. CDR1 KGHSH and CDR2 LQKENI come from the germline V gene. V was pared by 5 bases and J by 2 bases, with 2 bases of the junction left unmatched. The CDR3 is 13 residues long. CDR3 residues: CASSTGQQETQYF. The CDR3 DNA follows: TGTGCCAGCTCAACGGGACAGCAAGAGACCCAGTACTTC.

The J gene is TRBJ2-5, the V gene TRBV29-1, with 9 bases fitting TRBD2. The J segment lost 5 bases and the V segment lost 4 bases, leaving 8 bases of the junction unmatched. The CDR3 sequence is 14 residues long. CDR1 SQVTM and CDR2 ANQGSEA come from the germline V gene. This chain's CDR3 is CSVGGGRVVETQYF. CDR3 nucleotides: TGCAGCGTTGGAGGCGGGAGGGTGGTCGAGACCCAGTACTTC. Based on the CDR3 plus reference TRBV29-1 and TRBJ2-5, the full variable domain is SAVISQKPSRDICQRGTSLTIQCQVDSQVTMMFWYRQQPGQSLTLIATANQGSEATYESGFVIDKFPISRPNLTFSTLTVSNMSPEDSSIYLCSVGGGRVVETQYFGPGTRLLVL.

The chain couples TRBV10-1 to TRBJ2-5; D not resolved. Looked up from germline, CDR1 is WNHNN and CDR2 is SYGVQD (reference sequence). The CDR3 consists of 12 residues. Trimming took 0 bases from V and 5 from J, leaving 4 bases between them. The CDR3 loop reads CASSESMETQYF. CDR3 nucleotides: TGCGCCAGCAGTGAGTCGATGGAGACCCAGTACTTC.

V and J are TRBV7-2 and TRBJ1-3; a possible D gene is TRBD1 (6 bases). Deletions cut 5 bases from V and 0 bases from J, with 14 bases between. The germline CDR1 and CDR2 sequences are SGHTA and FQGNSA. The CDR3 extends over 16 amino acids. The chain's CDR3 is CASSDPGTNSGNTIYF. DNA of the CDR3: TGTGCCAGCAGCGACCCGGGGACAAACTCTGGAAACACCATATATTTT. Using reference TRBV7-2 and TRBJ1-3 for the parts outside the CDR3, the full variable domain is GAGVSQSPSNKVTEKGKDVELRCDPISGHTALYWYRQSLGQGLEFLIYFQGNSAPDKSGLPSDRFSAERTGGSVSTLTIQRTQQEDSAVYLCASSDPGTNSGNTIYFGEGSWLTVV.

This clone was detected once. The chain uses TRBV10-3 and TRBJ1-1, with 9 nucleotides matching TRBD1. The V gene's germline CDR1 is ENHRY and CDR2 SYGVKD. This CDR3 is 14 amino acids long. Germline trimming cut 1 base from V and 7 bases from J; bases unmatched to any gene: 4. CDR3 coding DNA: TGTGCCATCAGTGAGTTACAGGGGGCGGGTGAAGCTTTCTTT. This sequence encodes CAISELQGAGEAFF.

CDR3 protein: CASSLDRHPQETQYF. The CDR3 DNA follows: TGCGCCAGCAGCTTGGACAGACACCCCCAAGAGACCCAGTACTTC. The chain joins TRBV5-1 to TRBJ2-5; D not certain. V was shortened by 0 bases and J by 1 base, with 10 bases between the two germline ends. CDR3 length: 15 residues. Germline-derived CDR1 and CDR2 are SGHRS and YFSETQ.

V gene TRBV30 combines with J gene TRBJ2-7; the D is unclear. Germline V gene data show CDR1 as GTSNPN and CDR2 as SVGIG (reference sequence). The CDR3 is 11 residues long. Trimming removed 2 bases at V and 5 bases at J, with 7 bases between. The CDR3 reads CAWSLLHEQYF. The CDR3 bases are TGTGCCTGGAGTCTGCTCCACGAGCAGTACTTC.

This clone has more than one count but fewer than ten. V gene TRBV6-1 combines with J gene TRBJ2-7; no reliable D call. The germline V gene has CDR1 MNHNS and CDR2 SASEGT. CDR3 length: 14 residues. V lost 4 bases and J 3 bases, leaving 13 bases between the germline ends. The CDR3 here is CASSALTESYEQYF. The CDR3 DNA reads TGTGCCAGCAGTGCCCTAACAGAAAGCTACGAGCAGTACTTC.

The rearrangement uses TRBV7-8 and TRBJ2-4; TRBD2 aligns across 14 bases. The CDR3 runs 20 residues. In germline, CDR1 is SGHVS, CDR2 FQNEAQ. Germline trimming cut 1 base from V and 4 bases from J; bases unmatched to any gene: 12. The CDR3, as DNA: TGTGCCAGCAGCTTAGTGGGACTAGCGGGAGTCCTTCGGCCAAAAAACATTCAGTACTTC. Protein sequence: CASSLVGLAGVLRPKNIQYF.

The chain carries TRBV7-2 and TRBJ2-3; 8 bases match TRBD2. The CDR3 extends over 15 amino acids. After removal of 5 bases from V and 2 bases from J, the junction contained 6 bases not matched to a gene. CDR1 is SGHTA and CDR2 is FQGNSA in the germline V gene. The CDR3 reads CASSPGGGLTDTQYF. CDR3 nucleotide sequence: TGTGCCAGCAGCCCGGGGGGGGGCCTCACAGATACGCAGTATTTT.

The chain links TRBV11-2 to TRBJ1-2, with a tentative D call TRBD1 (5 bases). With 5 bases removed from V and 13 bases from J, the gap between germline ends came to 17 bases. Germline-derived CDR1 and CDR2 are SGHAT and FQNNGV. This CDR3 comprises 12 residues. The CDR3 protein is CASSPRIGACTF. The CDR3 coding sequence is TGTGCCAGCAGCCCACGCATCGGGGCGTGCACCTTC.

This sequence joins TRBV15 and TRBJ2-1, with D tentatively TRBD1 or TRBD2 (5 bases each). Germline CDR1 LNHNV, CDR2 YYDKDF (reference sequence). This CDR3 has 18 amino acids. Trimming shortened V by 0 bases and J by 7 bases, and 22 bases separated the two germline ends. In nucleotides, the CDR3 is TGTGCCACCAGCAGAGAACCCGGGACCACAACCATAAGGAATGAGCAGTTCTTC. Its translation: CATSREPGTTTIRNEQFF.

In the case of this clone: The same CDR3 arises from other DNA sequences in this sample as well. This chain links TRBV18 with TRBJ2-1; possibly TRBD2 for D (6 bases). This CDR3 contains 15 residues. Germline V gene data show CDR1 as KGHSH and CDR2 as LQKENI. V gave up 3 bases and J gave up 0 bases, with 9 bases separating them. Here the CDR3 DNA reads TGTGCCAGCTCACCTAGCGGAGCCTCCTACAATGAGCAGTTCTTC. Encoded protein: CASSPSGASYNEQFF.

As concerns this clone: The same CDR3 arises from other DNA sequences in this sample as well. The chain has TRBV18 and TRBJ2-1; 9 bases agree with TRBD2. With 1 base clipped from V and 4 bases from J, the junction kept 2 bases outside the gene matches. The germline CDR1 and CDR2 sequences are KGHSH and LQKENI. The CDR3 totals 15 residues. In nucleotides, the CDR3 is TGTGCCAGCTCACCACAGACTAGCGGTTACAATGAGCAGTTCTTC. Translating gives CASSPQTSGYNEQFF. The whole variable domain, remainder taken from reference TRBV18 and TRBJ2-1, is NAGVMQNPRHLVRRRGQEARLRCSPMKGHSHVYWYRQLPEEGLKFMVYLQKENIIDESGMPKERFSAEFPKEGPSILRIQQVVRGDSAAYFCASSPQTSGYNEQFFGPGTRLTVL.

This chain joins TRBV4-2 and TRBJ2-3; D is ambiguous. CDR1 is LGHNA and CDR2 is YNFKEQ in the germline V gene. The ends were cut back, 1 base at V and 0 bases at J, with 14 bases in the middle. The CDR3 has 17 amino acids. The CDR3 loop reads CASSQVSASHSTDTQYF. Here the CDR3 DNA reads TGTGCCAGCAGCCAAGTATCAGCATCACATAGCACAGATACGCAGTATTTT.

This chain links TRBV5-1 with TRBJ1-3; no clear D. CDR1 and CDR2 from the germline V gene are SGHRS and YFSETQ. Trimming took 0 bases from V and 0 from J, leaving 10 bases between them. The CDR3 spans 16 residues. CDR3 in amino acids: CASSLGPLVSGNTIYF. In DNA form, the CDR3 reads TGCGCCAGCAGCTTGGGGCCCCTCGTCTCTGGAAACACCATATATTTT.

The gene calls are TRBV11-2 and TRBJ2-7, with 8 bases that match TRBD2. Germline CDR1 and CDR2: SGHAT and FQNNGV. The CDR3 is 14 residues long. V lost 2 bases and J lost 4; bases outside the gene matches: 4. This chain's CDR3 is CASSLRLAGYEQYF. The CDR3 bases are TGTGCCAGCAGCTTAAGGCTAGCGGGTTACGAGCAGTACTTC.

This chain joins TRBV5-4 and TRBJ2-1; D gene unclear. V was cut by 0 bases and J by 0 bases, with 7 bases left in between. The CDR3 runs 15 residues. The V gene's germline CDR1 is SGHNT and CDR2 YYREEE (reference sequence). The CDR3 coding sequence is TGTGCCAGCAGCTTGGTGTCGAACTCCTACAATGAGCAGTTCTTC. This sequence encodes CASSLVSNSYNEQFF.

J is TRBJ2-1 and V is TRBV29-1; 8 bases are shared with TRBD2. The germline CDR1 and CDR2 sequences are SQVTM and ANQGSEA. After removal of 4 bases from V and 6 bases from J, the junction contained 8 bases not matched to a gene. The CDR3 contains 14 residues. CDR3 DNA: TGCAGCGTTGTATCAGCGGGGGCCCGCAATGAGCAGTTCTTC. It encodes CSVVSAGARNEQFF.